One and the same sample provided the 19 T cell receptor beta chains below, sequenced in a study of T cell responses to AZD1222 COVID-19 vaccine. Here immunoSEQ multiplex PCR was the method, and the copy in TCRdb shows in-frame clones only, minus some. Here the sample spans over 95,000 clones, 85% to 90% being singletons. Sample: peripheral blood, taken on day 0 of AZD1222 vaccination. The source of these receptors is an adult in good health.

This chain joins TRBV7-9 and TRBJ2-7; 10 nucleotides line up with TRBD1. The CDR3 totals 16 residues. The J segment lost 5 bases and the V segment lost 5 bases, leaving 12 bases of the junction unmatched. Germline CDR1 is SEHNR and CDR2 is FQNEAQ (reference sequence). The CDR3 nucleotides read TGTGCCAGCAGCCAAAGCCGGGACAGGGGTTTTCACGAGCAGTACTTC. It encodes CASSQSRDRGFHEQYF.

The chain combines TRBV6-2 or TRBV6-3 with TRBJ2-7; D might be TRBD2 (6 bases). This CDR3 is built from 16 residues. Germline V lookup: CDR1 MNHEY, CDR2 SVGEGT. Trimming removed 4 bases at V and 5 bases at J, with 21 bases between. CDR3 protein: CASSSPRAGSLNEQYF. The CDR3 region has the DNA TGTGCCAGCAGTTCCCCCCGGGCGGGGAGCCTGAACGAGCAGTACTTC.

This chain connects TRBV9 to TRBJ2-1, with 7 bases lining up with TRBD2. V lost 3 bases and J lost 6; bases outside the gene matches: 9. Germline-derived CDR1 and CDR2 are SGDLS and YYNGEE. This CDR3 is built from 15 residues. The CDR3 nucleotides read TGTGCCAGCAGCGCATCCAGCGGGACCCCCAATGAGCAGTTCTTC. Translation: CASSASSGTPNEQFF.

This clone was observed a handful of times. V and J are TRBV24-1 and TRBJ1-2; D may be TRBD1 (5 bases). Germline V gene lookup returns CDR1 KGHDR and CDR2 SFDVKD. The V end lost 0 bases, the J end lost 6 bases, and 7 bases lay between the germline ends. The CDR3 runs to 13 residues. The CDR3 DNA reads as TGTGCCACCAGTGATTTGTGGGACCATGGCTACACCTTC. Translating it yields CATSDLWDHGYTF.

This rearrangement joins TRBV28 to TRBJ1-3, with D possibly TRBD1 on 5 matching bases. Germline V CDR1 and CDR2: MDHEN, SYDVKM. The CDR3 is 14 residues long. V dropped 7 bases and J dropped 3 bases, with 13 bases sitting between them. The chain's CDR3 is CASTLGRVGNTIYF. The CDR3 DNA reads TGTGCCAGCACCCTGGGCAGGGTTGGAAACACCATATATTTT.

This chain uses TRBV7-3 with TRBJ2-3, with D tentatively TRBD2 (7 bases). V dropped 6 bases and J dropped 0 bases, with 16 bases sitting between them. Germline CDR1 SGHTA, CDR2 FQGTGA. This CDR3 contains 16 residues. The CDR3, as DNA: TGTGCCAGCAGTACTTTCAGGGGAGGGAGCACAGATACGCAGTATTTT. Protein sequence: CASSTFRGGSTDTQYF. Combining the CDR3 with reference TRBV7-3 and TRBJ2-3 gives the whole variable domain GAGVSQTPSNKVTEKGKYVELRCDPISGHTALYWYRQSLGQGPEFLIYFQGTGAADDSGLPNDRFFAVRPEGSVSTLKIQRTERGDSAVYLCASSTFRGGSTDTQYFGPGTRLTVL.

This clone was found once. The CDR3 coding sequence is TGTGCCAGTAGGGTGGAATACAGCGGGAACTACGAGCAGTACTTC. Translation: CASRVEYSGNYEQYF. The chain has TRBV19 and TRBJ2-7, with 7 bases matching TRBD2. The CDR3 covers 15 residues. The V segment lost 6 bases and the J segment 3 bases; nucleotides outside the gene matches: 11. Germline V lookup: CDR1 LNHDA, CDR2 SQIVND (reference sequence). The full variable domain, with the rest looked up from reference TRBV19 and TRBJ2-7, is DGGITQSPKYLFRKEGQNVTLSCEQNLNHDAMYWYRQDPGQGLRLIYYSQIVNDFQKGDIAEGYSVSREKKESFPLTVTSAQKNPTAFYLCASRVEYSGNYEQYFGPGTRLTVT.

The chain employs TRBV10-3 and TRBJ2-7; 8 bases are a match to TRBD1. V shed 2 bases, J shed 5 bases, and the junction held 11 bases outside the gene matches. Germline V CDR1 and CDR2: ENHRY, SYGVKD. There are 16 residues in the CDR3. The CDR3 sequence is CAISEGRADRADEQYF. The CDR3, as DNA: TGTGCCATCAGTGAGGGCAGAGCGGACAGGGCCGACGAGCAGTACTTC.

The CDR3 DNA reads as TGTGCCAGCAGCCACACCGGGACAGGGACGTACGAGCAGTACTTC. Its translation: CASSHTGTGTYEQYF. This chain connects TRBV4-2 to TRBJ2-7; TRBD1 aligns across 9 bases. CDR1 is LGHNA and CDR2 is YNFKEQ in the germline V gene. V trimming: 3 bases; J trimming: 4 bases; junction bases outside the gene matches: 7. This CDR3 is 15 amino acids long.

V gene TRBV5-6 combines with J gene TRBJ1-6; 7 nucleotides line up with TRBD1. Germline loops: CDR1 SGHDT, CDR2 YYEEEE. The CDR3 is made up of 14 amino acids. Trimming took 3 bases from V and 15 from J; bases not matched to a gene: 12. In DNA form, the CDR3 reads TGTGCCAGCAGCTCGCGAACAGGGGCTATGAGCCTCCACTTT. Translation gives CASSSRTGAMSLHF. The full variable domain, its missing parts supplied by reference TRBV5-6 and TRBJ1-6, is DAGVTQSPTHLIKTRGQQVTLRCSPKSGHDTVSWYQQALGQGPQFIFQYYEEEERQRGNFPDRFSGHQFPNYSSELNVNALLLGDSALYLCASSSRTGAMSLHFGNGTRLTVT.

The genes are TRBV5-1 and TRBJ2-5; the D is unclear. The V end was cut by 0 bases, the J end by 5 bases, with 5 bases between. The CDR3 consists of 12 residues. In germline, CDR1 is SGHRS, CDR2 YFSETQ. CDR3 loop: CASSLGAETQYF. CDR3 coding DNA: TGCGCCAGCAGCTTGGGAGCGGAGACCCAGTACTTC.

V gene TRBV19 combines with J gene TRBJ2-7, with 8 bases identical to TRBD1. V dropped 3 bases and J dropped 1; count of bases not matched to a gene: 8. Germline V gene lookup returns CDR1 LNHDA and CDR2 SQIVND (reference sequence). The CDR3 is made up of 16 amino acids. For the CDR3, the DNA is TGTGCCAGTAGTATGGGCCTCGGGACAGGTTCCTACGAGCAGTACTTC. Protein sequence: CASSMGLGTGSYEQYF.

Worth noting for this clone: The same CDR3 arises from other DNA sequences in this sample as well. The chain uses TRBV6-5 and TRBJ2-7; TRBD2 is a possible D gene (5 bases). The V end lost 0 bases, the J end lost 1 base, and 10 bases lay between the germline ends. The CDR3 sequence is 15 residues long. Germline CDR1 reads MNHEY; CDR2 reads SVGAGI. The CDR3 region is CASSYSNRGSYEQYF. The DNA of the CDR3 is TGTGCCAGCAGTTACTCGAACAGAGGGTCCTACGAGCAGTACTTC.

V and J are TRBV18 and TRBJ1-1, with D perhaps TRBD1 (5 bases). This CDR3 contains 13 residues. Germline V CDR1 and CDR2: KGHSH, LQKENI. Between the trimmed V and J ends, which lost 6 bases and 1 base, there was a span of 9 bases. CDR3 sequence reads: CASSSGRNTEAFF. For the CDR3, the DNA is TGTGCCAGCTCGTCGGGACGGAACACTGAAGCTTTCTTT.

The V gene is TRBV5-1, the J gene TRBJ2-7, with TRBD2 identical over 9 bases. From germline, CDR1 is SGHRS and CDR2 YFSETQ. Germline trimming cut 0 bases from V and 4 bases from J; bases unmatched to any gene: 5. The CDR3 spans 15 residues. For the CDR3, the DNA is TGCGCCAGCAGCTTGGGAGCGGGGGGCCAGTACGAGCAGTACTTC. Protein: CASSLGAGGQYEQYF.

The chain carries TRBV4-1 and TRBJ2-5, with no clear D. The CDR3 has 16 amino acids. Germline assignment: CDR1 MGHRA and CDR2 YSYEKL. V gave up 3 bases and J gave up 2 bases, with 16 bases separating them. This CDR3 reads CASSHAFGRPQETQYF. The DNA of the CDR3 is TGCGCCAGCAGCCATGCGTTCGGACGGCCTCAAGAGACCCAGTACTTC.

Notes on this clone: Additional DNA sequences in this sample encode the identical CDR3. The chain couples TRBV5-1 to TRBJ2-3, with D unresolved. Trimming took off 0 bases at V and 0 bases at J, with 5 bases between the two ends. The CDR3 spans 14 residues. Looked up from germline, CDR1 is SGHRS and CDR2 is YFSETQ. The CDR3 spells CASSLGQSTDTQYF. As DNA, the CDR3 is TGCGCCAGCAGCTTGGGGCAGAGCACAGATACGCAGTATTTT. The entire variable domain, with the rest obtained from reference TRBV5-1 and TRBJ2-3, is as follows: KAGVTQTPRYLIKTRGQQVTLSCSPISGHRSVSWYQQTPGQGLQFLFEYFSETQRNKGNFPGRFSGRQFSNSRSEMNVSTLELGDSALYLCASSLGQSTDTQYFGPGTRLTVL.

This clone came up once. The rearrangement uses TRBV6-5 and TRBJ1-5; no clear D. The CDR3 has 14 residues. CDR1 MNHEY and CDR2 SVGAGI come from the germline V gene. The V end lost 10 bases, the J end lost 5 bases, and 18 bases lay between the germline ends. DNA of the CDR3: TGTGCCATTGCAGGACCTTCCCCACATCAGCCCCAGCATTTT. Its protein is CAIAGPSPHQPQHF.

The gene calls are TRBV30 and TRBJ1-2; 9 bases line up with TRBD1. The germline gives CDR1 GTSNPN, CDR2 SVGIG (reference sequence). There are 15 residues in the CDR3. Trimming took 0 bases from V and 7 from J; bases not matched to a gene: 9. CDR3 DNA: TGTGCCTGGAGTGTAAGGGACAGGGAATCGGGTGGCTACACCTTC. Translating gives CAWSVRDRESGGYTF.